These 32 T cell receptor beta chains were sequenced from one sample in a study of shared clonotypes between healthy human individuals. The repertoire was sequenced with immunoSEQ multiplex PCR; TCRdb's copy has only in-frame clones and lacks some. The sample lists under 850,000 clones, 92% occurring once. Terminally differentiated effector memory CD45RA+ cells were left out of the naive CD8 fraction, which was CD45RO-negative and positively selected for CCR7. Sequencing was carried out using naive CD8+ T cells sorted from blood. These receptors were obtained from a man aged 30-40 years in good health.

This chain connects TRBV28 to TRBJ2-1; D is unresolved. Trimming pared 4 bases from V and 0 bases from J, leaving 10 bases between. The CDR3 is 15 amino acids. Germline loops: CDR1 MDHEN, CDR2 SYDVKM. For the CDR3, the DNA is TGTGCCAGCAGTTACTATGAAAGCTCCTACAATGAGCAGTTCTTC. The encoded protein is CASSYYESSYNEQFF.

This chain connects TRBV7-9 to TRBJ2-1; D is possibly TRBD1 or TRBD2 (5 bases each). This CDR3 has 13 residues. Germline assignment: CDR1 SEHNR and CDR2 FQNEAQ (reference sequence). The CDR3 nucleotides are TGTCTCTTAGGGGCGGGCTCCTACAATGAGCAGTTCTTC. Encoded protein: CLLGAGSYNEQFF.

The chain carries TRBV29-1 and TRBJ2-7; D unclear. V lost 7 bases to trimming and J lost 0 bases, with 13 bases between them. Germline-derived CDR1 and CDR2 are SQVTM and ANQGSEA. This CDR3 spans 13 amino acids. The CDR3 DNA follows: TGCAGCGCCCTGACGGAGAACTCCTACGAGCAGTACTTC. Translated: CSALTENSYEQYF.

This chain connects TRBV27 to TRBJ2-7, with 11 bases matching TRBD2. This CDR3 contains 15 residues. The V gene's germline CDR1 is MNHEY and CDR2 SMNVEV (reference sequence). The junction had 11 bases not matched to a gene; V was cut back by 6 bases and J by 7 bases. The CDR3 loop reads CASSPSSGGGREQYF. The CDR3 DNA reads as TGTGCCAGCAGCCCCAGTAGCGGGGGGGGAAGGGAGCAGTACTTC.

The chain joins TRBV18 to TRBJ1-4; D not resolved. The CDR3 is made up of 16 amino acids. The germline CDR1 and CDR2 sequences are KGHSH and LQKENI. Trimming removed 4 bases at V and 0 bases at J, with 12 bases between. CDR3 region: CASSRRQLATNEKLFF. CDR3 coding DNA: TGTGCCAGCTCACGTCGCCAACTCGCAACTAATGAAAAACTGTTTTTT.

The CDR3: CASSPGTAQETQYF. The CDR3 DNA is TGTGCCAGCAGCCCGGGTACGGCCCAAGAGACCCAGTACTTC. The chain is built from TRBV5-4 and TRBJ2-5, with no clear D. Germline V gene data show CDR1 as SGHNT and CDR2 as YYREEE (reference sequence). This CDR3 is 14 amino acids long. V dropped 4 bases and J dropped 1 base, with 11 bases sitting between them.

V and J are TRBV11-2 and TRBJ2-7; D call uncertain. The germline V gene has CDR1 SGHAT and CDR2 FQNNGV. Trimming removed 1 base from V and 6 bases from J, with 10 bases in between. This CDR3 has 13 amino acids. CDR3 sequence (DNA): TGTGCCAGCAGCTTAGCGACATGGAGCGAGCAGTACTTC. Translation gives CASSLATWSEQYF.

The chain is built from TRBV13 and TRBJ2-7; TRBD2 is a possible D gene (6 bases). Germline lookup yields CDR1 PRHDT and CDR2 FYEKMQ (reference sequence). Deletions cut 4 bases from V and 1 base from J, with 11 bases between. There are 14 residues in the CDR3. The CDR3 loop is CASSYLTRSYEQYF. For the CDR3, the DNA is TGTGCCAGCAGCTACCTGACTAGGTCCTACGAGCAGTACTTC.

The genes are TRBV10-2 and TRBJ1-3; D is unclear. CDR3 length: 13 amino acids. The V end was cut by 5 bases, the J end by 4 bases, with 9 bases between. Germline V lookup: CDR1 WSHSY, CDR2 SAAADI. For the CDR3, the DNA is TGCGCCAGCAGTCCGCGACTGGGAAACACCATATATTTT. The encoded protein is CASSPRLGNTIYF.

CDR3 in DNA: TGCAGCGTTGGTGGGGCGGGAGTTACTCGGTCTGAGCAGTTCTTC. Protein product: CSVGGAGVTRSEQFF. The rearrangement uses TRBV29-1 and TRBJ2-1, with TRBD2 matching over 7 bases. Germline V gene data show CDR1 as SQVTM and CDR2 as ANQGSEA. The V and J ends lost 4 bases and 9 bases, in that order; junction bases with no gene match: 15. CDR3 length: 15 residues.

Worth noting for this clone: Additional DNA sequences in this sample encode the identical CDR3. This chain uses TRBV10-3 with TRBJ2-1; either TRBD1 or TRBD2 may fit D (5 bases each). This CDR3 has 13 residues. With 6 bases removed from V and 5 bases from J, the gap between germline ends came to 11 bases. Per germline, CDR1 ENHRY and CDR2 SYGVKD. CDR3 residues: CAISGGRDNEQFF. CDR3 in DNA: TGTGCCATCAGCGGAGGCAGGGACAATGAGCAGTTCTTC.

The CDR3 spells CASSLGAYEGKISYNEQFF. In DNA form, the CDR3 reads TGTGCCAGCAGCTTGGGAGCCTACGAGGGCAAAATCTCCTACAATGAGCAGTTCTTC. The chain has TRBV5-6 and TRBJ2-1, with D possibly TRBD2 on 5 matching bases. With 0 bases removed from V and 0 bases from J, the gap between germline ends came to 19 bases. Germline CDR1 and CDR2: SGHDT and YYEEEE. The CDR3 consists of 19 residues.

V and J are TRBV7-9 and TRBJ2-3; 9 nucleotides agree with TRBD1. V was clipped by 2 bases and J by 2 bases; unmatched bases: 11. The CDR3 sequence is 18 residues long. Germline V gene sequence: CDR1 SEHNR, CDR2 FQNEAQ (reference sequence). In DNA, the CDR3 is TGTGCCAGCAGCTTAATTAATTTCGGACAGGGGATCACAGATACGCAGTATTTT. It codes for CASSLINFGQGITDTQYF. The full variable domain, in which reference TRBV7-9 and TRBJ2-3 provide the parts outside the CDR3, is DTGVSQNPRHKITKRGQNVTFRCDPISEHNRLYWYRQTLGQGPEFLTYFQNEAQLEKSRLLSDRFSAERPKGSFSTLEIQRTEQGDSAMYLCASSLINFGQGITDTQYFGPGTRLTVL.

The chain combines TRBV7-9 with TRBJ2-3; D remains ambiguous. The germline V gene has CDR1 SEHNR and CDR2 FQNEAQ (reference sequence). The V and J ends lost 6 bases and 0 bases respectively, with 13 bases between them. The CDR3 loop spans 15 amino acids. CDR3 coding DNA: TGTGCCAGCAGTCAAGAGAGCCCTAGCACAGATACGCAGTATTTT. It is translated as CASSQESPSTDTQYF.

The chain couples TRBV19 to TRBJ2-5; TRBD1 aligns across 12 bases. The CDR3 has 15 residues. CDR1 is LNHDA, CDR2 SQIVND, per germline (reference sequence). Unmatched junction bases numbered 4, after V lost 3 bases and J lost 5 bases. The CDR3 DNA is TGTGCCAGTAGTATGGGGACAGGGGGCGAGGAGACCCAGTACTTC. Its translation is CASSMGTGGEETQYF.

The chain joins TRBV28 to TRBJ2-7; D might be TRBD1 (5 bases). CDR1 is MDHEN, CDR2 SYDVKM, per germline. The CDR3 covers 14 residues. Trimming shortened V by 2 bases and J by 2 bases, and 10 bases separated the two germline ends. This chain's CDR3 is CASSLQGFAYEQYF. For the CDR3, the DNA is TGTGCCAGCAGTTTACAGGGTTTCGCCTACGAGCAGTACTTC.

This clone was recorded only once. The rearrangement uses TRBV27 and TRBJ2-7, with D perhaps being TRBD1 or TRBD2 (5 bases each). Trimming took off 5 bases at V and 2 bases at J, with 16 bases between the two ends. From germline, CDR1 is MNHEY and CDR2 SMNVEV (reference sequence). The CDR3 has 15 residues. CDR3 region: CASSHLGDGAYEQYF. The CDR3 nucleotides are TGTGCCAGCAGTCATTTAGGGGACGGGGCCTACGAGCAGTACTTC.

CDR3 nucleotide sequence: TGCGCCAGCAGCTTGGGGACAGATCAAGAGACCCAGTACTTC. It is translated as CASSLGTDQETQYF. The rearrangement joins TRBV5-1 to TRBJ2-5; possibly TRBD1 for D (6 bases). CDR1 and CDR2 from the germline V gene are SGHRS and YFSETQ. Trimming stripped 0 bases from V and 2 bases from J, with 8 bases between. CDR3 length: 14 residues.

Concerning this clone: This CDR3 is also generated by other DNA sequences in the sample. V and J are TRBV13 and TRBJ2-7; D uncertain. Per germline, CDR1 PRHDT and CDR2 FYEKMQ (reference sequence). The V end lost 2 bases, the J end lost 4 bases, and 6 bases lay between the germline ends. This CDR3 region has 12 residues. This CDR3 is CASSLRGYEQYF. The CDR3 DNA reads TGTGCCAGCAGCTTACGCGGATACGAGCAGTACTTC.

The chain joins TRBV5-1 to TRBJ1-4; TRBD1 might be the D (5 bases). The CDR3 runs 14 residues. V lost 0 bases, J lost 8 bases, and 11 bases lay in between. Per germline, CDR1 SGHRS and CDR2 YFSETQ. CDR3 coding DNA: TGCGCCAGCAGCTTGGAAGGGGACGTCGAAAAACTGTTTTTT. This encodes CASSLEGDVEKLFF.

The rearrangement uses TRBV11-1 and TRBJ2-1; D is unresolved. The CDR3 is made up of 13 amino acids. V gave up 3 bases and J gave up 0 bases, with 3 bases separating them. Germline V gene data show CDR1 as SGHAT and CDR2 as FQDESV (reference sequence). The CDR3 loop is CASSLDSYNEQFF. CDR3 sequence (DNA): TGTGCCAGCAGCTTGGACTCCTACAATGAGCAGTTCTTC.

The chain couples TRBV7-9 to TRBJ2-5; D might be TRBD1 (6 bases). The CDR3 totals 13 residues. The ends were cut back, 6 bases at V and 3 bases at J, with 11 bases in the middle. Germline V CDR1 and CDR2: SEHNR, FQNEAQ (reference sequence). DNA for the CDR3: TGTGCCAGCAGAAAGACAGGCGAAGAGACCCAGTACTTC. This sequence encodes CASRKTGEETQYF.

J is TRBJ2-7 and V is TRBV29-1, with 10 bases identical to TRBD2. Unmatched junction bases numbered 4, after V lost 7 bases and J lost 4 bases. Germline CDR1 and CDR2: SQVTM and ANQGSEA. The CDR3 loop spans 12 amino acids. The chain's CDR3 is CSAQREGYEQYF. As DNA, the CDR3 is TGCAGCGCCCAGCGGGAGGGGTACGAGCAGTACTTC.

This chain connects TRBV25-1 to TRBJ2-1; D uncertain. The CDR3 consists of 16 residues. V lost 1 base and J 4 bases, leaving 14 bases between the germline ends. Germline V lookup: CDR1 MGHDK, CDR2 SYGVNS. The CDR3 region has the DNA TGTGCCAGCAGTGAATCTGGCCCCCGGCCTTACAATGAGCAGTTCTTC. The encoded protein is CASSESGPRPYNEQFF.

Turning to this clone: At the DNA level, this CDR3 is encoded by other sequences in the same sample as well. The chain uses TRBV4-3 and TRBJ1-5; no clear D. Germline V lookup: CDR1 LGHNA, CDR2 YSLEER. V was cut by 0 bases and J by 4 bases, with 10 bases left in between. The CDR3 length is 15 residues. The CDR3 nucleotides read TGCGCCAGCAGCCAAGACGGAGGCCCAAATCAGCCCCAGCATTTT. It codes for CASSQDGGPNQPQHF.

This chain uses TRBV19 with TRBJ1-5; D is unresolved. V lost 5 bases and J 3 bases, leaving 5 bases between the germline ends. Germline CDR1 is LNHDA and CDR2 is SQIVND (reference sequence). The CDR3 has 12 residues. Here the CDR3 reads CASSPLNQPQHF. The CDR3 DNA sequence: TGTGCCAGTAGTCCCCTCAATCAGCCCCAGCATTTT. Together with reference TRBV19 and TRBJ1-5, the CDR3 gives the full variable domain: DGGITQSPKYLFRKEGQNVTLSCEQNLNHDAMYWYRQDPGQGLRLIYYSQIVNDFQKGDIAEGYSVSREKKESFPLTVTSAQKNPTAFYLCASSPLNQPQHFGDGTRLSIL.

The chain uses TRBV30 and TRBJ2-7; D is possibly TRBD1 (5 bases). Germline values: CDR1 GTSNPN, CDR2 SVGIG (reference sequence). CDR3 length: 14 residues. V was shortened by 3 bases and J by 3 bases, with 15 bases between the two germline ends. Written as DNA, the CDR3 is TGTGCCTGGAGCAGGGCAGCCAGCGACTACGAGCAGTACTTC. Encoded protein: CAWSRAASDYEQYF.

V is TRBV27 and J is TRBJ2-1, with no clear D. The germline gives CDR1 MNHEY, CDR2 SMNVEV (reference sequence). V was cut by 2 bases and J by 9 bases, with 17 bases left in between. This CDR3 contains 15 residues. DNA of the CDR3: TGTGCCAGCAGTTTACGGGTCCCCCGGGCCTTTGAGCAGTTCTTC. It specifies CASSLRVPRAFEQFF.

The chain carries TRBV7-2 and TRBJ1-1; 7 nucleotides align to TRBD1. In germline, CDR1 is SGHTA, CDR2 FQGNSA. The CDR3 is made up of 15 amino acids. Germline trimming cut 5 bases from V and 0 bases from J; bases unmatched to any gene: 6. CDR3 sequence: CASSANQGVNTEAFF. CDR3 bases: TGTGCCAGCAGCGCAAATCAGGGGGTGAACACTGAAGCTTTCTTT.

V and J are TRBV28 and TRBJ2-3; D is unclear. The V end was cut by 7 bases, the J end by 6 bases, with 14 bases between. The CDR3 loop spans 13 amino acids. Germline lookup yields CDR1 MDHEN and CDR2 SYDVKM. CDR3 sequence (DNA): TGTGCCAGCACATATTCCTCTATGGATACGCAGTATTTT. This sequence encodes CASTYSSMDTQYF. The complete variable domain, with remaining parts taken from reference TRBV28 and TRBJ2-3, reads DVKVTQSSRYLVKRTGEKVFLECVQDMDHENMFWYRQDPGLGLRLIYFSYDVKMKEKGDIPEGYSVSREKKERFSLILESASTNQTSMYLCASTYSSMDTQYFGPGTRLTVL.

This clone was picked up one time. The genes are TRBV21-1 and TRBJ2-2. TRBV21-1 is a pseudogene segment. The CDR3 spans 14 residues. CDR3 nucleotides: TGTGCCAGCAGCAAAGAGGAGAACACCGGGGAGCTGTTTTTT. Translated: CASSKEENTGELFF.

This clone was counted only a few times. The chain recombines TRBV29-1 with TRBJ2-2, with 12 positions matching TRBD1. Per the germline V gene, CDR1 is SQVTM and CDR2 is ANQGSEA. Trimming removed 7 bases from V and 0 bases from J; junction bases left unmatched: 12. The CDR3 runs to 18 residues. The CDR3 region is CSASPRGQGAPNTGELFF. In DNA form, the CDR3 reads TGCAGCGCCAGCCCAAGGGGACAGGGGGCCCCGAACACCGGGGAGCTGTTTTTT.